Given below is one T cell receptor (beta chain) in context. Antigen specificity is unknown. Produced via immunoSEQ multiplex PCR; TCRdb's table is partial and in-frame only. The data show roughly 150,000 clones, around 89% seen once. These data belong to a study of T cell responses to AZD1222 COVID-19 vaccine. Whole-study findings and limits: Following two doses of AZD1222, Spike-specific TCR breadth and depth rose. Across spike, vaccine-associated CD4 TCRs were found, dominant at 160-218 and 743-854. Donor demographics were predominantly white British with a female majority; clonal diversity may be underestimated.

The V and J ends lost 3 bases and 4 bases respectively, with 1 base between them. The CDR3 is 11 residues long. Germline CDR1 is MGHRA and CDR2 is YSYEKL. The chain employs TRBV4-1 and TRBJ2-1, with D unresolved. The material was peripheral blood, obtained on day 0 of MenACWY control vaccination. The sequence was obtained from an adult in good health. This chain's CDR3 is CASSQYNEQFF. The CDR3 nucleotides are TGCGCCAGCAGCCAGTACAATGAGCAGTTCTTC.